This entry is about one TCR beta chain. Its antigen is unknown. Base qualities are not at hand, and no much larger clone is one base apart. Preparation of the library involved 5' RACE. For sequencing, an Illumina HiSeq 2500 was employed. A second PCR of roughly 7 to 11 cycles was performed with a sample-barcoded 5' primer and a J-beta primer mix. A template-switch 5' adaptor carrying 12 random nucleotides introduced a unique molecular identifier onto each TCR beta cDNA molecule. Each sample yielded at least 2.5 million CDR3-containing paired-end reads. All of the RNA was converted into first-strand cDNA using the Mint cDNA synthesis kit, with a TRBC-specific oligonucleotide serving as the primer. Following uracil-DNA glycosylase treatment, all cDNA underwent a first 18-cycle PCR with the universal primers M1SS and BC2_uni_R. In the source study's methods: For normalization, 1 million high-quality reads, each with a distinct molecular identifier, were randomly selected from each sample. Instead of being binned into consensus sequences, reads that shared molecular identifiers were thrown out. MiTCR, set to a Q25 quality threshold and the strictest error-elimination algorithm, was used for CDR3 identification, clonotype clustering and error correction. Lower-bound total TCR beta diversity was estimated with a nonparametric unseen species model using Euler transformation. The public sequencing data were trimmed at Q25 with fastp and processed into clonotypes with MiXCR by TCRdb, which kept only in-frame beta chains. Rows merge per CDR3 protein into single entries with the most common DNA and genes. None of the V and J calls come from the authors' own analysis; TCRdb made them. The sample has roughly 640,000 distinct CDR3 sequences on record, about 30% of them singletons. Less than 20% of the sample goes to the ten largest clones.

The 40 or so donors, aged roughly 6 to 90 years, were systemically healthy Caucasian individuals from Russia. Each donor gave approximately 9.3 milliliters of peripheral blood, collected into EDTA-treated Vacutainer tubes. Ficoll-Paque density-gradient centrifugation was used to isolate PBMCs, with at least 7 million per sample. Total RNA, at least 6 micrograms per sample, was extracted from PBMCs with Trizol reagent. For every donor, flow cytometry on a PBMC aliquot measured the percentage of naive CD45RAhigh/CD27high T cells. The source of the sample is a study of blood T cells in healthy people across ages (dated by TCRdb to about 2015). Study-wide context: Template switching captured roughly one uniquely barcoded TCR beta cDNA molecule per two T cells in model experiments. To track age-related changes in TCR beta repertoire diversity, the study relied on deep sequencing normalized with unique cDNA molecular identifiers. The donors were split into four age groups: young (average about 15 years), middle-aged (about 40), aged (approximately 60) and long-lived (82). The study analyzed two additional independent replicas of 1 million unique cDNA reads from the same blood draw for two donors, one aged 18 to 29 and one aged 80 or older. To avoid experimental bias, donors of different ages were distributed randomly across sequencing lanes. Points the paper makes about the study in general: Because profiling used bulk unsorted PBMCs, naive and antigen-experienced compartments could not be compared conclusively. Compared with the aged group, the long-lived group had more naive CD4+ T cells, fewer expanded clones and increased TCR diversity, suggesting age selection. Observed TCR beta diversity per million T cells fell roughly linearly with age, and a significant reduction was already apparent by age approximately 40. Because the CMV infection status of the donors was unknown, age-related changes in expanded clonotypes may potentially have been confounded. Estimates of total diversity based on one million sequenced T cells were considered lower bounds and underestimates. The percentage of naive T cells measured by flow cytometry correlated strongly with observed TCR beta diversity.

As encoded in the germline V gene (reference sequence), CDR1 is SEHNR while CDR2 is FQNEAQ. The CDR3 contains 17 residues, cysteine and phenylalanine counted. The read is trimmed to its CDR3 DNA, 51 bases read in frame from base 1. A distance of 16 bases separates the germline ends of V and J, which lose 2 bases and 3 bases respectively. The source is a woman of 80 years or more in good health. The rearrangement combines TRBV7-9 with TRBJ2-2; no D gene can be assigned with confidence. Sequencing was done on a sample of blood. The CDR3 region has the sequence CASSLYPTRHDTGELFF. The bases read TGTGCCAGCAGCTTATACCCGACGAGGCACGACACCGGGGAGCTGTTTTTT.